One and the same sample provided the 17 T cell receptor beta chains below, sequenced in a study of molecular identifiers for immune sequencing clone quantification. TCRdb fed the PCR reads into MiXCR, producing one record per CDR3 protein. The table lists about 320,000 distinct CDR3 sequences, 20% to 25% of them singletons, with 0.75% to 0.85% in the top ten. Sequences were obtained from naive CD8+ T cells from blood, with Jurkat cell RNA spiked in. Subset indicated: FACS-sorted CD8+CD4-CCR7+CD45RA+ naive T cells. Receptors were obtained from a human donor in good health. Some libraries in this study had Jurkat cell RNA spiked in.

The rearrangement links TRBV7-3 to TRBJ2-7; D possibly corresponds to TRBD1 (6 bases). The CDR3 totals 15 residues. Germline-derived CDR1 and CDR2 are SGHTA and FQGTGA. The ends were cut back, 2 bases at V and 1 base at J, with 12 bases in the middle. Written as DNA, the CDR3 is TGTGCCAGCAGCTTAGGGGAGAGGGGGTCCTACGAGCAGTACTTC. Protein sequence: CASSLGERGSYEQYF.

This clonotype has only a few counts. The CDR3 end shows no conserved phenylalanine or tryptophan, and so a read error is likely. The V and J genes are TRBV20-1 and TRBJ1-2; D might be TRBD1 (5 bases). V dropped 5 bases and J dropped 0 bases, with 16 bases sitting between them. This CDR3 has 15 amino acids. Per the germline V gene, CDR1 is DFQATT and CDR2 is SNEGSKA (reference sequence). As DNA, the CDR3 is TGCAGTGCTTCCAGGGAGAGGGATTCTAACTATGGCTACACCTCC. It is translated as CSASRERDSNYGYTS.

This clonotype has a handful of counts. This rearrangement joins TRBV20-1 to TRBJ1-4; D is perhaps TRBD1 (6 bases). The CDR3 length is 14 residues. V gave up 0 bases and J gave up 5 bases, with 10 bases separating them. Germline CDR1 and CDR2: DFQATT and SNEGSKA (reference sequence). CDR3 loop: CSARDVDSNEKLFF. The CDR3 nucleotides read TGCAGTGCTAGAGATGTGGACAGCAATGAAAAACTGTTTTTT.

The chain carries TRBV10-3 and TRBJ2-7; 9 bases map to TRBD2. CDR1 and CDR2 (germline): ENHRY, SYGVKD. The V gene end was trimmed by 7 bases and the J gene end by 7 bases; junction bases not matched to a gene: 14. The CDR3 sequence is 15 residues long. The CDR3, as DNA: TGTGCCATCACCCCTAGAGCGGGGGGTTTATTGGAGCAGTACTTC. Translating gives CAITPRAGGLLEQYF.

This clonotype was counted ten times or more. The V gene is TRBV5-4, the J gene TRBJ2-1; D is possibly TRBD1 or TRBD2 (6 bases each). Germline V gene sequence: CDR1 SGHNT, CDR2 YYREEE (reference sequence). The length of the CDR3 is 17 residues. Trimming took off 4 bases at V and 6 bases at J, with 23 bases between the two ends. The CDR3 here is CASSLVGGGVSSNEQFF. CDR3 in DNA: TGTGCCAGCAGCCTAGTGGGGGGCGGGGTTTCATCCAATGAGCAGTTCTTC.

Worth noting for this clonotype: Given a much more abundant clone one base away, this may be a read error. V gene TRBV27 combines with J gene TRBJ2-1; D is ambiguous. CDR3 length equals 12 residues. Per the germline V gene, CDR1 is MNHEY and CDR2 is SMNVEV (reference sequence). V was cut by 6 bases and J by 13 bases, with 16 bases left in between. CDR3 in amino acids: CASSNHNNIQFF. The DNA for the CDR3 is TGTGCCAGCAGCAACCACAATAACATTCAGTTCTTC.

This clonotype was observed at least ten times. CDR3 sequence: CASSFSSPSYNEQFF. Here the CDR3 DNA reads TGTGCCAGCAGTTTTTCCAGCCCCTCCTACAATGAGCAGTTCTTC. This chain links TRBV27 with TRBJ2-1; no clear D gene. Germline V gene data show CDR1 as MNHEY and CDR2 as SMNVEV (reference sequence). This CDR3 is built from 15 residues. The V end lost 3 bases, the J end lost 0 bases, and 9 bases lay between the germline ends.

In its sample, this clonotype was seen a few times. The chain recombines TRBV13 with TRBJ2-1; D ambiguous. The V gene's germline CDR1 is PRHDT and CDR2 FYEKMQ (reference sequence). This CDR3 is built from 14 residues. The V and J ends lost 1 base and 5 bases respectively, with 9 bases between them. Here the CDR3 reads CASSLESSNNEQFF. Written as DNA, the CDR3 is TGTGCCAGCAGCTTAGAGTCCTCAAACAATGAGCAGTTCTTC. The full variable domain, in which reference TRBV13 and TRBJ2-1 provide the parts outside the CDR3, is AAGVIQSPRHLIKEKRETATLKCYPIPRHDTVYWYQQGPGQDPQFLISFYEKMQSDKGSIPDRFSAQQFSDYHSELNMSSLELGDSALYFCASSLESSNNEQFFGPGTRLTVL.

This clonotype was found a few times. This chain uses TRBV19 with TRBJ2-6; weak D call: TRBD2 (7 bases). The germline V and J ends were trimmed by 7 bases and 0 bases, with 16 bases remaining between them. Germline V lookup: CDR1 LNHDA, CDR2 SQIVND (reference sequence). CDR3 length equals 17 residues. CDR3: CASTRRGHSSGANVLTF. CDR3 sequence (DNA): TGTGCCAGTACAAGGCGGGGGCATAGCTCTGGGGCCAACGTCCTGACTTTC.

This clonotype was recorded a few times. This chain connects TRBV11-2 to TRBJ2-7, with D possibly being TRBD2 (5 bases). The germline V gene encodes CDR1 SGHAT and CDR2 FQNNGV. The CDR3 totals 15 residues. Trimming cost V 0 bases and J 5 bases, with 14 bases left between them. CDR3 coding DNA: TGTGCCAGCAGCTTAGAGGCATTCGGGATCCACGAGCAGTACTTC. This translates into CASSLEAFGIHEQYF.

This sequence joins TRBV13 and TRBJ2-7; D is perhaps TRBD1 (6 bases). The CDR3 has 14 residues. V shed 4 bases and J shed 6 bases, with 16 bases lying between them. Germline loops: CDR1 PRHDT, CDR2 FYEKMQ (reference sequence). In nucleotides, the CDR3 is TGTGCCAGCAGCTCAAAGGGGGTCGCAACCGAGCAGTACTTC. Amino acid sequence: CASSSKGVATEQYF.

This clonotype was seen more than once but under ten times. J is TRBJ1-4 and V is TRBV19; 7 nucleotides align to TRBD1. From germline, CDR1 is LNHDA and CDR2 SQIVND (reference sequence). The J segment lost 8 bases and the V segment lost 4 bases, leaving 10 bases of the junction unmatched. This CDR3 contains 15 residues. In DNA form, the CDR3 reads TGTGCCAGTAGTACCAGTACAGGGGTCGGGGAAAAACTGTTTTTT. Amino acid sequence: CASSTSTGVGEKLFF.

The chain carries TRBV4-1 and TRBJ2-3; the D gene is possibly TRBD2 (5 bases). The CDR3 extends over 17 amino acids. Trimming shortened V by 0 bases and J by 5 bases, and 18 bases separated the two germline ends. CDR1 and CDR2 (germline): MGHRA, YSYEKL. The CDR3 loop is CASSQDPSPTSGDTQYF. The CDR3 nucleotides read TGCGCCAGCAGCCAAGATCCTAGCCCCACATCGGGAGATACGCAGTATTTT.

This clonotype was detected a few times. The genes are TRBV20-1 and TRBJ2-6; 13 positions match TRBD2. The CDR3 is 19 residues long. Germline-derived CDR1 and CDR2 are DFQATT and SNEGSKA (reference sequence). CDR3 DNA: TGCAGACAGCTAGATGGGACTAGCGGGAACTGCTCTGGGGCCAACGTCCTGACTTTC. Protein sequence: CRQLDGTSGNCSGANVLTF.

The table lists this clonotype with many counts. The chain links TRBV12-5 to TRBJ2-7; 12 nucleotides agree with TRBD1. This CDR3 is 21 amino acids long. The germline CDR1 and CDR2 sequences are LGHNT and FRNRAP. The V segment lost 1 base and the J segment 0 bases; nucleotides outside the gene matches: 16. CDR3 DNA sequence: TGTGCTAGTGGTTTGGGCGCCCGGAACGGGACAGGGGGCGTCCACTCCTACGAGCAGTACTTC. It specifies CASGLGARNGTGGVHSYEQYF.

This chain joins TRBV2 and TRBJ2-7, with no clear D. V was pared by 8 bases and J by 0 bases, with 11 bases between. The CDR3 covers 13 residues. Per germline, CDR1 SNHLY and CDR2 FYNNEI. The CDR3 DNA reads as TGTGCCAGCTATTTCACAGACTCCTACGAGCAGTACTTC. Amino acids: CASYFTDSYEQYF.

This clonotype was seen at least ten times. V and J are TRBV24-1 and TRBJ2-1; 7 bases agree with TRBD1. Losses at the gene ends were 5 bases for V and 7 bases for J; bases not matched to a gene: 10. Germline V lookup: CDR1 KGHDR, CDR2 SFDVKD. The CDR3 has 15 amino acids. CDR3 DNA sequence: TGTGCCACCAGTGTCCCAAAGGGGGCTGTAAATGAGCAGTTCTTC. Residues: CATSVPKGAVNEQFF.